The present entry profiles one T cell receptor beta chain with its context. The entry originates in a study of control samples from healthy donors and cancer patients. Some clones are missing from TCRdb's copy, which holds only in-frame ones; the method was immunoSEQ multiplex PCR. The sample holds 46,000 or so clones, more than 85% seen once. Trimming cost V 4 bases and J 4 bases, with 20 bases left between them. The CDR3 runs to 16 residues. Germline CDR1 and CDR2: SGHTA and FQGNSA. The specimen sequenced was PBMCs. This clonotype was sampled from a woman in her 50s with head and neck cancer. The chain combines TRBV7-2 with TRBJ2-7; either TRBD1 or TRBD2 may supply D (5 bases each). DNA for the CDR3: TGTGCCAGCAGCTCTGCCGGGACGGTCGAGTTTTACGAGCAGTACTTC. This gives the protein CASSSAGTVEFYEQYF. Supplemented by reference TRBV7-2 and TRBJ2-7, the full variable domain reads GAGVSQSPSNKVTEKGKDVELRCDPISGHTALYWYRQSLGQGLEFLIYFQGNSAPDKSGLPSDRFSAERTGGSVSTLTIQRTQQEDSAVYLCASSSAGTVEFYEQYFGPGTRLTVT.